This TCR beta chain is drawn from a study of CD8 T cells in Susac syndrome. General observations from the study: It was acknowledged in the study that its TCR sequencing and HLA analysis involved a relatively small number of individuals.

The CD8+ and CD4+ T cells were isolated magnetically using a negative isolation approach, whereas the TEMRA cells were enriched by FACS. Random hexamers were used to reverse transcribe the RNA input (roughly 0.5 to 1 ug). It was immunoSEQ multiplex PCR that amplified TCR beta CDR3 across 54 Vbeta and 13 Jbeta. TCRdb called the immunoSEQ multiplex PCR reads again in MiXCR, with one record for every CDR3 protein. The repertoire includes approximately 140,000 distinct CDR3 sequences, about 93% of them detected once, and approximately 0.27% sits in the top ten. Remarks on this clonotype: Its target is unknown.

Germline CDR1 and CDR2: MNHEY and SMNVEV (reference sequence). This CDR3 has 16 amino acids. With 2 bases clipped from V and 6 bases from J, the junction kept 10 bases outside the gene matches. The source material was CD8+ T cells from PBMCs. This rearrangement joins TRBV27 to TRBJ2-7; 10 positions agree with TRBD2. This receptor was obtained from a human donor in good health. CDR3 coding DNA: TGTGCCAGCAGTTTAACCGGACTAGCGGTATTCCGCGAGCAGTACTTC. Translation gives CASSLTGLAVFREQYF.